This T cell receptor beta chain emerged from a study of beta chain features in type 1 diabetes. TCRB transcripts that were expressed got sequenced, as all of the isolated RNA had been reverse transcribed. Sequencing was performed with immunoSEQ multiplex PCR; in TCRdb, only in-frame clones are kept and a portion is missing. The sample records roughly 290,000 clones, under 8.5% being singletons. Study outcomes and limitations: Compared with healthy donors, patients appeared to share more similar naive, central memory and regulatory TCRB repertoires. Type 1 diabetes patients showed a moderate but significant shortening of TCRB CDR3s in all four CD4+ subsets.

This CDR3 region has 14 residues. CDR1 and CDR2 from the germline V gene are GTSNPN and SVGIG (reference sequence). The V gene lost 3 bases and the J gene lost 4 bases, with 15 bases spanning the gap. In the case of this clone: Its antigen remains unknown.

The chain has TRBV30 and TRBJ1-2, with D possibly TRBD1 on 5 matching bases. Input material: central memory CD4+ T cells from blood. The TCR sequence derives from a woman aged 18 to 35 in good health. CDR3 DNA sequence: TGTGCCTGGAGGGCCCCGGGGGTCGGCTATGGCTACACCTTC. Its translation: CAWRAPGVGYGYTF.